The 26 T cell receptor beta chains presented below share a single source sample, sequenced in a study of neurological immune-mediated disorders. Each CDR3 protein gets one entry after TCRdb re-called the 5' RACE reads with MiXCR. Found here are more than 40,000 distinct CDR3 sequences, approximately 3% of them singletons; the top ten hold about 15%. Sequencing input: PBMCs. The source is a woman in her 50s with multiple sclerosis.

This clonotype is labeled as medium-sized. The V gene is TRBV28, the J gene TRBJ1-2; the D is unclear. Germline CDR1 is MDHEN and CDR2 is SYDVKM. Trimming stripped 10 bases from V and 5 bases from J, with 17 bases between. This CDR3 has 13 residues. CDR3 region: CAIGPPEGYGYTF. The CDR3 region has the DNA TGTGCCATAGGACCCCCCGAAGGATATGGCTACACCTTC.

This clonotype was found many times. The chain joins TRBV15 to TRBJ2-5, with 7 bases aligning to TRBD2. V trimming: 0 bases; J trimming: 0 bases; junction bases outside the gene matches: 4. CDR1 and CDR2 from the germline V gene are LNHNV and YYDKDF (reference sequence). This CDR3 has 16 amino acids. DNA for the CDR3: TGTGCCACCAGCAGAGATCTGCGGGGGTACCAAGAGACCCAGTACTTC. As protein: CATSRDLRGYQETQYF.

This clonotype was counted ten times or more. V and J are TRBV7-6 and TRBJ2-2; 15 nucleotides line up with TRBD2. This CDR3 has 18 amino acids. CDR1 and CDR2 from the germline V gene are SGHVS and FNYEAQ. With 4 bases clipped from V and 0 bases from J, the junction kept 3 bases outside the gene matches. In DNA form, the CDR3 reads TGTGCCAGCAGCTCCGGACTAGCGGGAGGGCCGAACACCGGGGAGCTGTTTTTT. Translated, it gives CASSSGLAGGPNTGELFF.

This clonotype was seen ten or more times. J is TRBJ2-3 and V is TRBV5-1; D is undetermined. CDR1 is SGHRS, CDR2 YFSETQ, per germline. This CDR3 contains 14 residues. V was cut by 4 bases and J by 6 bases, with 15 bases left in between. In DNA form, the CDR3 reads TGCGCCAGCAGCCTGGAACGGCATCATGATACGCAGTATTTT. Encoded protein: CASSLERHHDTQYF.

Ten or more counts support this clonotype. This chain connects TRBV20-1 to TRBJ2-7; D remains ambiguous. Germline V gives CDR1 DFQATT, CDR2 SNEGSKA (reference sequence). The V end was cut by 1 base, the J end by 4 bases, with 8 bases between. CDR3 length equals 12 residues. CDR3 sequence: CSARVQEYEQYF. CDR3 DNA: TGCAGTGCTAGAGTACAAGAGTACGAGCAGTACTTC.

This clonotype has at least ten counts. This chain connects TRBV28 to TRBJ1-6; D gene uncertain. Trimming took 5 bases from V and 10 from J, leaving 18 bases between them. The CDR3 extends over 15 amino acids. Germline CDR1 is MDHEN and CDR2 is SYDVKM. As DNA, the CDR3 is TGTGCCAGCAGTACCCCGTTGCAGCCTGAGTCACCCCTCCACTTT. Protein: CASSTPLQPESPLHF. The variable domain in full, with the rest retrieved from reference TRBV28 and TRBJ1-6, is DVKVTQSSRYLVKRTGEKVFLECVQDMDHENMFWYRQDPGLGLRLIYFSYDVKMKEKGDIPEGYSVSREKKERFSLILESASTNQTSMYLCASSTPLQPESPLHFGNGTRLTVT.

This clonotype was picked up many times. The CDR3 sequence: CASSVEGGSSYNEQFF. CDR3 bases: TGTGCCAGCAGCGTAGAAGGAGGGTCCTCCTACAATGAGCAGTTCTTC. This chain connects TRBV9 to TRBJ2-1; D might be TRBD2 (6 bases). The germline V gene encodes CDR1 SGDLS and CDR2 YYNGEE. There are 16 residues in the CDR3. Trimming stripped 0 bases from V and 0 bases from J, with 10 bases between.

This clonotype occurred many times. The rearrangement links TRBV6-6 to TRBJ2-5, with D perhaps TRBD2 (7 bases). The CDR3 has 12 residues. V dropped 8 bases and J dropped 5 bases, with 12 bases sitting between them. In germline, CDR1 is MNHNY, CDR2 SVGAGI (reference sequence). CDR3 coding DNA: TGTGCCAGCGGGGGGGCCGGTGAGACCCAGTACTTC. It specifies CASGGAGETQYF.

This clonotype was recorded at least ten times. The rearrangement joins TRBV3-1 to TRBJ1-2; 7 nucleotides line up with TRBD1. There are 15 residues in the CDR3. CDR1 and CDR2 (germline): LGHDT, YNNKEL (reference sequence). Germline trimming cut 1 base from V and 4 bases from J; bases unmatched to any gene: 6. In DNA form, the CDR3 reads TGTGCCAGCAGCCAAGCCGGGACAGCCTCCTATGGCTACACCTTC. This gives the protein CASSQAGTASYGYTF.

In its sample, this clonotype was seen many times. The chain carries TRBV7-9 and TRBJ2-1, with D possibly TRBD2 on 6 matching bases. Germline lookup yields CDR1 SEHNR and CDR2 FQNEAQ (reference sequence). Trimming removed 6 bases from V and 6 bases from J, with 18 bases in between. The CDR3 consists of 15 residues. The CDR3 region is CASRPPLREGNEQFF. The CDR3 DNA reads as TGTGCCAGCAGGCCACCTTTGCGGGAAGGCAATGAGCAGTTCTTC.

This clonotype was seen at least ten times. The genes are TRBV20-1 and TRBJ1-6; 8 positions agree with TRBD1. This CDR3 has 12 amino acids. Looked up from germline, CDR1 is DFQATT and CDR2 is SNEGSKA (reference sequence). V lost 5 bases and J lost 7; bases outside the gene matches: 1. Here the CDR3 DNA reads TGCAGTGCTCGGACAGGGAATTCACCCCTCCACTTT. Its translation: CSARTGNSPLHF.

In its sample, this clonotype was seen many times. The chain uses TRBV20-1 and TRBJ1-5; 8 positions match TRBD1. V shed 6 bases and J 4 bases; nucleotides not matched to a gene: 5. The V gene's germline CDR1 is DFQATT and CDR2 SNEGSKA (reference sequence). The CDR3 loop spans 13 amino acids. The CDR3 DNA is TGCAGTGCCCAGGGGGCGCCGAATCAGCCCCAGCATTTT. Protein sequence: CSAQGAPNQPQHF.

This clonotype occurred many times. The V call is TRBV10-3, the J call TRBJ2-5; D gene uncertain. There are 14 residues in the CDR3. The germline CDR1 and CDR2 sequences are ENHRY and SYGVKD. The V end was cut by 4 bases, the J end by 3 bases, with 12 bases between. For the CDR3, the DNA is TGTGCCATCAGTGGGGTCTACCCGGAAGAGACCCAGTACTTC. It specifies CAISGVYPEETQYF.

This clonotype was detected many times. The chain combines TRBV7-9 with TRBJ2-5; D uncertain. CDR1 and CDR2 from the germline V gene are SEHNR and FQNEAQ (reference sequence). Deletions cut 5 bases from V and 2 bases from J, with 9 bases between. The CDR3 covers 13 residues. CDR3 protein: CASSPTSQETQYF. The CDR3 bases are TGTGCCAGCAGCCCAACCTCACAAGAGACCCAGTACTTC.

This clonotype was detected ten times or more. This chain uses TRBV9 with TRBJ2-5, with 14 bases matching TRBD2. Germline V CDR1 and CDR2: SGDLS, YYNGEE. The CDR3 has 18 amino acids. V was clipped by 4 bases and J by 1 base; unmatched bases: 9. CDR3 sequence reads: CASSSGLAGGGAQETQYF. The CDR3 nucleotides read TGTGCCAGCAGCTCCGGACTAGCGGGAGGTGGGGCCCAAGAGACCCAGTACTTC.

This clonotype was observed many times. The V and J genes are TRBV7-2 and TRBJ1-5; D gene uncertain. The CDR3 is 17 residues long. Germline V gene sequence: CDR1 SGHTA, CDR2 FQGNSA. V gave up 5 bases and J gave up 0 bases, with 17 bases separating them. CDR3 coding DNA: TGTGCCAGCAGCCTAGGCGGGGTTGGCTATAGCAATCAGCCCCAGCATTTT. It encodes CASSLGGVGYSNQPQHF.

This clonotype has a count of ten or more. This chain uses TRBV15 with TRBJ2-2; D uncertain. Germline V gene lookup returns CDR1 LNHNV and CDR2 YYDKDF (reference sequence). This CDR3 spans 15 amino acids. V was shortened by 3 bases and J by 9 bases, with 17 bases between the two germline ends. In DNA, the CDR3 is TGTGCCACCAGCAGGGGCCTGCTAGAGACCCGGGAGCTGTTTTTT. This encodes CATSRGLLETRELFF. Based on the CDR3 plus reference TRBV15 and TRBJ2-2, the full variable domain is DAMVIQNPRYQVTQFGKPVTLSCSQTLNHNVMYWYQQKSSQAPKLLFHYYDKDFNNEADTPDNFQSRRPNTSFCFLDIRSPGLGDTAMYLCATSRGLLETRELFFGEGSRLTVL.

This clonotype was seen at least ten times. The chain couples TRBV20-1 to TRBJ2-2; D gene uncertain. The CDR3 totals 14 residues. The V and J ends lost 2 bases and 0 bases respectively, with 7 bases between them. Per germline, CDR1 DFQATT and CDR2 SNEGSKA (reference sequence). CDR3 in DNA: TGCAGTGCTAGATCACTTACGAACACCGGGGAGCTGTTTTTT. This encodes CSARSLTNTGELFF.

At least ten counts were recorded for this clonotype. The chain joins TRBV7-2 to TRBJ2-2, with a possible D match to TRBD2 (5 bases). CDR1 is SGHTA, CDR2 FQGNSA, per germline. The CDR3 loop spans 14 amino acids. V dropped 6 bases and J dropped 0 bases, with 8 bases sitting between them. CDR3 amino acids: CASRETTNTGELFF. CDR3 DNA: TGTGCCAGCAGGGAGACTACGAACACCGGGGAGCTGTTTTTT.

This clonotype was seen many times. The CDR3 region is CASSRKGEAFF. CDR3 bases: TGTGCCAGCAGCCGGAAAGGTGAAGCTTTCTTT. V and J are TRBV7-9 and TRBJ1-1; D is unresolved. Per the germline V gene, CDR1 is SEHNR and CDR2 is FQNEAQ (reference sequence). This CDR3 is built from 11 residues. V gave up 5 bases and J gave up 7 bases, with 8 bases separating them.

In its sample, this clonotype was seen many times. The chain carries TRBV20-1 and TRBJ2-7; 9 bases agree with TRBD2. CDR1 and CDR2 (germline): DFQATT, SNEGSKA (reference sequence). The CDR3 consists of 15 residues. Trimming removed 0 bases from V and 7 bases from J; junction bases left unmatched: 10. CDR3 loop: CSARDVASGVGEQYV. The CDR3 DNA is TGCAGTGCTAGAGACGTGGCTAGCGGGGTCGGGGAGCAGTACGTC.

The table lists this clonotype with many counts. The rearrangement uses TRBV3-1 and TRBJ2-3; D gene ambiguous. Trimming removed 0 bases at V and 1 base at J, with 11 bases between. There are 16 residues in the CDR3. CDR1 and CDR2 from the germline V gene are LGHDT and YNNKEL (reference sequence). Here the CDR3 reads CASSQDLGYGTDTQYF. The CDR3, as DNA: TGTGCCAGCAGCCAAGATCTAGGCTATGGCACAGATACGCAGTATTTT.

This clonotype showed up many times. This chain joins TRBV20-1 and TRBJ1-2; D ambiguous. The V end lost 3 bases, the J end lost 4 bases, and 15 bases lay between the germline ends. This CDR3 contains 14 residues. Germline V CDR1 and CDR2: DFQATT, SNEGSKA (reference sequence). This CDR3 is CSASPAGSRYGYTF. The DNA for the CDR3 is TGCAGTGCTAGTCCGGCCGGGTCCCGCTATGGCTACACCTTC.

This clonotype has ten or more counts. CDR3 sequence reads: CASSSNPAGGALGYTF. The CDR3 DNA reads TGTGCCAGCAGTTCAAACCCCGCGGGGGGGGCGCTTGGCTACACCTTC. The chain recombines TRBV28 with TRBJ1-2, with D possibly being TRBD1 (6 bases). CDR1 is MDHEN and CDR2 is SYDVKM in the germline V gene. The CDR3 is 16 residues long. With 4 bases removed from V and 7 bases from J, the gap between germline ends came to 22 bases.

This clonotype was seen at least ten times. J is TRBJ2-3 and V is TRBV20-1, with D perhaps matching TRBD2 (6 bases). V shed 4 bases and J shed 1 base, with 12 bases lying between them. This CDR3 comprises 14 residues. The germline gives CDR1 DFQATT, CDR2 SNEGSKA (reference sequence). The CDR3 DNA reads TGCAGTGCTAAGTCGCCGGGGGGCACAGATACGCAGTATTTT. It translates to CSAKSPGGTDTQYF.

This clonotype was detected ten times or more. The chain combines TRBV7-9 with TRBJ1-6, with no clear D. The CDR3 runs to 12 residues. The germline V and J ends were trimmed by 4 bases and 6 bases, with 4 bases remaining between them. The V gene's germline CDR1 is SEHNR and CDR2 FQNEAQ (reference sequence). The CDR3 here is CASSSVNSPLHF. In DNA, the CDR3 is TGTGCCAGCAGCTCGGTTAATTCACCCCTCCACTTT.